This is a list of T cell receptor beta chains from one sample in a study of cytomegalovirus exposure and HLA in healthy donors. TCRdb keeps only in-frame clones here, not all; method: immunoSEQ multiplex PCR. The sample has more than 110,000 clones, 60% to 80% seen once. Sequences were obtained from PBMCs. The receptors originated from a woman aged 25 to 39 in good health and CMV-seronegative. CDR3s include the opening cysteine and the closing phenylalanine or tryptophan. The order of the fields is clone size, J gene, D gene, V gene, CDR3 DNA, CDR3 protein. A D gene is named only where the DNA matches it firmly. Clone size is not always given. Where it is, it says once, few, many or a class for expanded clones.

.,TRBJ1-2,TRBD1,TRBV5-6,TGTGCCAGCAGTACTACAGGGGGCGATCGGTATGGCTACACCTTC,CASSTTGGDRYGYTF
few,TRBJ1-1,TRBD1,TRBV6-5,TGTGCCAGCAGTTACTCGGCAGGGGGACACACTGAAGCTTTCTTT,CASSYSAGGHTEAFF
once,TRBJ2-7,.,TRBV2,TGTGCCAGCAGCGAAACGGCTAGGGAGCAGTACTTC,CASSETAREQYF
.,TRBJ2-3,.,TRBV12-5,TGTGCTAGTGGAGACTTGGATACGCAGTATTTT,CASGDLDTQYF
.,TRBJ2-3,TRBD2,TRBV5-1,TGCGCCAGCAGCTTTCTAGCGGCAGCTAGCACAGATACGCAGTATTTT,CASSFLAAASTDTQYF
few,TRBJ2-1,.,TRBV6-1,TGTGCCAGCAGTGAACAGACAGGCCAGTACAATGAGCAGTTCTTC,CASSEQTGQYNEQFF
.,TRBJ1-1,TRBD1,TRBV28,TGTGCCGGGACCGCGGCGCGGGCAGGGGGCCTGGACACTGAAGCTTTCTTT,CAGTAARAGGLDTEAFF
.,TRBJ2-7,TRBD1,TRBV6-5,TGTGCCAGCAACCGGGACAGGGGGTCTCCCTACGAGCAGTACTTC,CASNRDRGSPYEQYF
.,TRBJ2-1,TRBD2,TRBV19,TGTGCCAGTAGTATAGGTGCTAGCGGATACAATGAGCAGTTCTTC,CASSIGASGYNEQFF
.,TRBJ2-2,.,TRBV5-1,TGCGCCAGCAGCTTGTTCCTAGCCGGCGGGGAGCTGTTTTTT,CASSLFLAGGELFF
once,TRBJ1-1,TRBD1,TRBV6-1,TGTGCCACCCTTTGGGGACAGGGGAGCACTGAAGCTTTCTTT,CATLWGQGSTEAFF
.,TRBJ2-7,.,TRBV6-5,TGTGCCAGCAGCCCCCATACTAGATACTCCTACGAGCAGTACTTC,CASSPHTRYSYEQYF
few,TRBJ2-7,TRBD1,TRBV27,TGTGCCAGTGTGGGACAGGGGTACGAGCAGTACTTC,CASVGQGYEQYF
.,TRBJ2-6,.,TRBV5-1,TGCGCCAGCAGCTTGGAGTTCAGGGGCTCTGGGGCCAACGTCCTGACTTTC,CASSLEFRGSGANVLTF
few,TRBJ2-1,.,TRBV5-1,TGCGCCAGCAGCTTGGGTGGGGAGAATGAGCAGTTCTTC,CASSLGGENEQFF
.,TRBJ2-7,TRBD2,TRBV7-9,TGTGCCAGCAGCTTAGGCGGGGGTTACGAGCAGTACTTC,CASSLGGGYEQYF
.,TRBJ2-3,TRBD2,TRBV27,TGTGCCAGCGGGAAAGCGGGGGGGGAATTCTTTACAGATACGCAGTATTTT,CASGKAGGEFFTDTQYF
.,TRBJ2-1,TRBD2,TRBV16,TGTGCCAGCAACCAATTAGTCAGGGAGGGGGAGCAGTTCTTC,CASNQLVREGEQFF
.,TRBJ1-1,TRBD1,TRBV7-9,TGTTCCAGCAGCTTACAAGGAGGGGGCGCATACACTGAAGCTTTCTTT,CSSSLQGGGAYTEAFF
.,TRBJ2-3,.,TRBV7-3,TGTGCCAGCAGCCCCGGGGGAGATACGCAGTATTTT,CASSPGGDTQYF
.,TRBJ2-1,.,TRBV5-1,TGCGCCAGCAGCTTGGCGGCGGGACTTTACAATGAGCAGTTCTTC,CASSLAAGLYNEQFF
few,TRBJ2-5,.,TRBV27,TGTGCCAGCAGTTTTTACAGGGAACAAGAGACCCAGTACTTC,CASSFYREQETQYF
.,TRBJ2-4,TRBD1,TRBV27,TGTGCCAGCAGTCTAGAGACAGGGGGCATTCAGTACTTC,CASSLETGGIQYF
.,TRBJ2-3,TRBD2,TRBV6-1,TGTGCCAGCAGTGAAACTAGCGGGACGACTTGGGGCACAGATACGCAGTATTTT,CASSETSGTTWGTDTQYF
.,TRBJ2-5,.,TRBV18,TGTGCCAGCTCACCATCGGGGCAAGAGACCCAGTACTTC,CASSPSGQETQYF
once,TRBJ2-5,.,TRBV7-8,TGTGCCAGCACTCCCTCCCTGGGGCACCAAGAGACCCAGTACTTC,CASTPSLGHQETQYF
few,TRBJ2-7,.,TRBV5-6,TGTGCCAGCAGCCGGGACATTGACTACGAGCAGTACTTC,CASSRDIDYEQYF
.,TRBJ2-2,.,TRBV5-6,TGTGCCAGCAGCTTGAGTCCCAGACTCACCGGGGAGCTGTTTTTT,CASSLSPRLTGELFF
.,TRBJ1-2,.,TRBV16,TGTGCCAGCAGCCAATACCCAGCGATCTATGGCTACACCTTC,CASSQYPAIYGYTF
.,TRBJ2-1,.,TRBV5-1,TGCGCCAGCAGCTTGGGGGACTCTACCAATGAGCAGTTCTTC,CASSLGDSTNEQFF
.,TRBJ2-1,TRBD2,TRBV7-3,TGTGCCAGCAGCTTACTACCAGCGGGAAACTACAATGAGCAGTTCTTC,CASSLLPAGNYNEQFF
.,TRBJ2-2,.,TRBV19,TGTGCCAGTAAGTCAGGGTCGTCAGCGAACACCGGGGAGCTGTTTTTT,CASKSGSSANTGELFF
once,TRBJ2-3,TRBD1,TRBV6-1,TGTGCCAGCAGTGTACAGGGGGCTCACACAGATACGCAGTATTTT,CASSVQGAHTDTQYF
.,TRBJ2-6,TRBD1,TRBV9,TGTGCCAGCAGCCGCGGGACAGGGGAAGGCCCTGGGGCCAACGTCCTGACTTTC,CASSRGTGEGPGANVLTF
.,TRBJ2-2,TRBD2,TRBV7-2,TGTGCCAGCAGCTCTACTAGCGGGGCTCACCGGGAGCTGTTTTTT,CASSSTSGAHRELFF
once,TRBJ2-5,.,TRBV18,TGTGCCAGCTCACCACCGACTACGGAGACCCAGTACTTC,CASSPPTTETQYF
.,TRBJ2-3,TRBD1,TRBV18,TGTGCCAGCTCACCACCGGGACAGGGTGTAGGGGGCACAGATACGCAGTATTTT,CASSPPGQGVGGTDTQYF
.,TRBJ1-2,.,TRBV6-1,TGTGCCAGCACTTTTGGGCGGGACGGGGGCTACACCTTC,CASTFGRDGGYTF
few,TRBJ2-1,TRBD2,TRBV5-4,TGTGCCAGCAGCTTGGTTTCGGCTAGCGGGAGCTATGAGCAGTTCTTC,CASSLVSASGSYEQFF
.,TRBJ2-5,TRBD1,TRBV2,TGTGCCAGCACGGACCTAGGGGGCAGAGAGACCCAGTACTTC,CASTDLGGRETQYF
.,TRBJ1-3,.,TRBV5-1,TGCGCCAGCAGCTTGGGAGGAGGAAACACCATATATTTT,CASSLGGGNTIYF
.,TRBJ1-2,.,TRBV6-5,TGTGCCAGCAGCCAGACAGCGAGCTATGGCTACACCTTC,CASSQTASYGYTF
.,TRBJ1-4,.,TRBV7-9,TGTGCCAGCAGCTTAGGGGGAGGGGACAATGAAAAACTGTTTTTT,CASSLGGGDNEKLFF
.,TRBJ1-1,TRBD1,TRBV30,TGTGCCTGGAGTAAGGGGGCGAACACTGAAGCTTTCTTT,CAWSKGANTEAFF
.,TRBJ2-3,.,TRBV27,TGTGCCAGCGCCCTTCACGGGACAGATACGCAGTATTTT,CASALHGTDTQYF
.,TRBJ2-3,.,TRBV5-6,TGTGCCAGCAGCCGGGTTGATACGCAGTATTTT,CASSRVDTQYF
.,TRBJ2-7,TRBD1,TRBV10-1,TGCGCCAGCAGTGAGTCGGGTACAGGGGGTTTCGGGAAGCAGTACTTC,CASSESGTGGFGKQYF